The entry that follows covers one TCR beta chain sequence. Clones were read by immunoSEQ multiplex PCR, and TCRdb kept only the in-frame ones, dropping some. The table records about 99,000 clones, 75% to 95% of them present only once. The data were taken from a study of blood T cell repertoires in COVID-19. V was clipped by 5 bases and J by 4 bases; unmatched bases: 10. Germline V gene data show CDR1 as SEHNR and CDR2 as FQNEAQ (reference sequence). The CDR3 length is 15 residues. V usage is TRBV7-9 and J usage is TRBJ2-7, with 8 bases that match TRBD1. The source is a human donor in a cohort sampled during active COVID-19. Sequencing was performed on peripheral blood. The CDR3 bases are TGTGCCAGCAGCATACCAGGGGGCGTCGATTACGAGCAGTACTTC. It yields the protein CASSIPGGVDYEQYF.